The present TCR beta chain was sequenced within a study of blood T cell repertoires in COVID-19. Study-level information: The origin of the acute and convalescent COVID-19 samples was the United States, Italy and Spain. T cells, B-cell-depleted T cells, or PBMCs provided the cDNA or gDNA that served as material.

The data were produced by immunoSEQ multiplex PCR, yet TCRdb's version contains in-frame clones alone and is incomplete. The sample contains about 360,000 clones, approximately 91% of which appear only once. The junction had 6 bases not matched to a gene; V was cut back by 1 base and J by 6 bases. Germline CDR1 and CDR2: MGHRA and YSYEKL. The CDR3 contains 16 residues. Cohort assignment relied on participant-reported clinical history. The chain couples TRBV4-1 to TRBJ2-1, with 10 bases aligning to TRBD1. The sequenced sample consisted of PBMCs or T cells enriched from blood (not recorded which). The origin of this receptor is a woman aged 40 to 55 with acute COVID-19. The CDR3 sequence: CASSQVVGQGTNEQFF. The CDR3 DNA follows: TGCGCCAGCAGCCAAGTTGTGGGACAGGGGACCAATGAGCAGTTCTTC.